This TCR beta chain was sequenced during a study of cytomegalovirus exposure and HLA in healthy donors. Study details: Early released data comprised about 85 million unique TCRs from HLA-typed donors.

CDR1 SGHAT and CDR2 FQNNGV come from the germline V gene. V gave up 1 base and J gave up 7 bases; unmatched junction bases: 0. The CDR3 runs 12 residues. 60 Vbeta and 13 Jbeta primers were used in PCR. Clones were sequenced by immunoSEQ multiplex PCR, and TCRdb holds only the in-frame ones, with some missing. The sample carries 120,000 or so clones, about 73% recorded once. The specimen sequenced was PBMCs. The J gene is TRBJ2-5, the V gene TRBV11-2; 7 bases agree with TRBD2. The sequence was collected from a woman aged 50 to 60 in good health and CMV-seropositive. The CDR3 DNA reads TGTGCCAGCAGCTTAGGGGGGGGGACCCAGTACTTC. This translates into CASSLGGGTQYF. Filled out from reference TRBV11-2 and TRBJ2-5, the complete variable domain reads EAGVAQSPRYKIIEKRQSVAFWCNPISGHATLYWYQQILGQGPKLLIQFQNNGVVDDSQLPKDRFSAERLKGVDSTLKIQPAKLEDSAVYLCASSLGGGTQYFGPGTRLLVL.